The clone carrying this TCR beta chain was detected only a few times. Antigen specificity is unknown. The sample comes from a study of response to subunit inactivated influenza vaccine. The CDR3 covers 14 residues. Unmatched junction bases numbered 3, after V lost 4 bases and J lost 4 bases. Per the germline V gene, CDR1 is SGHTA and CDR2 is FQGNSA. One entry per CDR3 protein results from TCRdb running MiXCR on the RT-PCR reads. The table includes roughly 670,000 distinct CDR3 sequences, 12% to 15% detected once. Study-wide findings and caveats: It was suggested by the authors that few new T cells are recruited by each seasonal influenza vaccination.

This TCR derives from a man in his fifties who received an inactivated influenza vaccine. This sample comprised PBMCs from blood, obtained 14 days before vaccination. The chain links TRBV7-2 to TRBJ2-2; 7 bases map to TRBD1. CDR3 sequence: CASSSHRGTGELFF. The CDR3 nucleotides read TGTGCCAGCAGCTCACACAGGGGCACCGGGGAGCTGTTTTTT.